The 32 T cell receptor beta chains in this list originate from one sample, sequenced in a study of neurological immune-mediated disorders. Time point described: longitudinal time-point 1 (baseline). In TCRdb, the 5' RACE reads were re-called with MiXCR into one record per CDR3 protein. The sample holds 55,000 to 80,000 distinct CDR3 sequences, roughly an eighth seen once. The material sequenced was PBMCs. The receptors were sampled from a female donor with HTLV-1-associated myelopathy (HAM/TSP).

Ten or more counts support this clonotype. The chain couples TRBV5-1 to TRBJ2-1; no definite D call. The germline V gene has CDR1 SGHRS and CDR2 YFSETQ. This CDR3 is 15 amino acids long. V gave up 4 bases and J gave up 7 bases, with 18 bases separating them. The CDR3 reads CASSPLGFGWNEQFF. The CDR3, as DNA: TGCGCCAGCAGCCCCCTCGGTTTTGGGTGGAATGAGCAGTTCTTC.

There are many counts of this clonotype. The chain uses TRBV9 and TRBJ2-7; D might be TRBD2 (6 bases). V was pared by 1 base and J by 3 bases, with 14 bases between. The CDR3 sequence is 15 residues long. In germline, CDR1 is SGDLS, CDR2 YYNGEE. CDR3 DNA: TGTGCCAGCAGCGTAACTAGCTCCCCTAACTACGAGCAGTACTTC. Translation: CASSVTSSPNYEQYF.

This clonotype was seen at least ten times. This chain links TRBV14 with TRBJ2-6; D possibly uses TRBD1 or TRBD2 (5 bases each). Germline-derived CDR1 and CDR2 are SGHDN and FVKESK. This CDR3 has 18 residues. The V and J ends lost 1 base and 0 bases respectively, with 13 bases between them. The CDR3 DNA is TGTGCCAGCAGCCAAGTAGGGGACCTGAGCTCTGGGGCCAACGTCCTGACTTTC. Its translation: CASSQVGDLSSGANVLTF.

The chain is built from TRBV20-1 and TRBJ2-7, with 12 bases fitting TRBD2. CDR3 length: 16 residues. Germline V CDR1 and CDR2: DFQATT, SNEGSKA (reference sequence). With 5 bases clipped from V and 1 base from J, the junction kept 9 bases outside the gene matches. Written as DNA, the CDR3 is TGCAGTGCTCTCAGACTAGCGGGGGCCTTTTCCTACGAGCAGTACTTC. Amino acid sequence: CSALRLAGAFSYEQYF.

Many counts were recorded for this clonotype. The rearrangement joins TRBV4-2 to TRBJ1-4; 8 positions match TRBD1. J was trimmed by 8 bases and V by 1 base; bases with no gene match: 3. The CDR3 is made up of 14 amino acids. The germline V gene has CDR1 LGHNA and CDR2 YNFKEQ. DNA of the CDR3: TGTGCCAGCAGCCAAGGGACAGGGAAAGAAAAACTGTTTTTT. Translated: CASSQGTGKEKLFF.

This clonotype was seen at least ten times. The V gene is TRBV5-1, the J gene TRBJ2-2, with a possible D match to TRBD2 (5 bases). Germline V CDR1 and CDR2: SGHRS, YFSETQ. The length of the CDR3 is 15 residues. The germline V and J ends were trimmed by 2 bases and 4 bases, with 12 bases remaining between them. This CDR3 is CASSLRGLGTGELFF. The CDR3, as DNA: TGCGCCAGCAGCTTAAGAGGGTTGGGCACCGGGGAGCTGTTTTTT.

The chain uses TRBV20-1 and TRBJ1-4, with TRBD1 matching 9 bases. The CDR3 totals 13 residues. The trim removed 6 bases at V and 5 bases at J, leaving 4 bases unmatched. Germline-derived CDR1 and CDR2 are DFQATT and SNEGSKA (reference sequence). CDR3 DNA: TGCAGTGCGGGACAGGGCGAGAATGAAAAACTGTTTTTT. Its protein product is CSAGQGENEKLFF.

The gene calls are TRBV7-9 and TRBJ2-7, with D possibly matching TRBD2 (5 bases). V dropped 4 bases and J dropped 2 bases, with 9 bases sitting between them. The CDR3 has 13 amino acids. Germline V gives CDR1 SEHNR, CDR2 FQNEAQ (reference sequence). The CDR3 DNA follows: TGTGCCAGCAGCTCTGGACTGACCTACGAGCAGTACTTC. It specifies CASSSGLTYEQYF.

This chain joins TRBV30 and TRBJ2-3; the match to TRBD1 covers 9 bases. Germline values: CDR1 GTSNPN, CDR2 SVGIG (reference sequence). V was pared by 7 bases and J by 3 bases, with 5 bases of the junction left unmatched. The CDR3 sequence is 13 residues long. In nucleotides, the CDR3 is TGTGCCTTCGGACAGGGGTGGACAGATACGCAGTATTTT. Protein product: CAFGQGWTDTQYF.

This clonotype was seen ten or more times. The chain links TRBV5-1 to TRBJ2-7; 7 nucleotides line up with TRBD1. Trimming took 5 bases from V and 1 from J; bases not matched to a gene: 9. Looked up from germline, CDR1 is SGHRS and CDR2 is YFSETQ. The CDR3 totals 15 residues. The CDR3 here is CASSDTGTASYEQYF. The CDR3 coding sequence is TGCGCCAGCAGTGATACCGGGACAGCGTCCTACGAGCAGTACTTC.

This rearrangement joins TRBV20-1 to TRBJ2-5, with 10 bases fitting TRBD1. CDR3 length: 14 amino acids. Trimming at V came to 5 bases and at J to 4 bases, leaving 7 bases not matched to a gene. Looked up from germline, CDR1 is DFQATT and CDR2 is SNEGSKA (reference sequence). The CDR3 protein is CSALLTGGIETQYF. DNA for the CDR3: TGCAGTGCTCTACTGACAGGGGGCATAGAGACCCAGTACTTC.

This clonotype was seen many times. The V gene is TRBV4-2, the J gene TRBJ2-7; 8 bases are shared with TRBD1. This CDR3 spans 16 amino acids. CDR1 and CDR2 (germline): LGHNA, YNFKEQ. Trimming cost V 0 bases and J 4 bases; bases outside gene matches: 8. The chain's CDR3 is CASSQDQWTGRYEQYF. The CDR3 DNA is TGTGCCAGCAGCCAAGATCAGTGGACAGGGAGATACGAGCAGTACTTC.

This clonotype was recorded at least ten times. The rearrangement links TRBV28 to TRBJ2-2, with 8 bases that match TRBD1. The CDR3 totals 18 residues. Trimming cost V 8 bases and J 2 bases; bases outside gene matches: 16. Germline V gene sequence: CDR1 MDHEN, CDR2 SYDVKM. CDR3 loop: CASERSPPGQANTGELFF. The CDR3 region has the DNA TGTGCCAGCGAGAGAAGTCCCCCGGGACAGGCTAACACCGGGGAGCTGTTTTTT.

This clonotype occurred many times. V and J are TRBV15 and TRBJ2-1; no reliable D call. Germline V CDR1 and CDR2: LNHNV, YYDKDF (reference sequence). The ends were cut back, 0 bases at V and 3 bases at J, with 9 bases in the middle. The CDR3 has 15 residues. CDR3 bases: TGTGCCACCAGCAGAGAGGCAGAGCTCTACAATGAGCAGTTCTTC. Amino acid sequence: CATSREAELYNEQFF. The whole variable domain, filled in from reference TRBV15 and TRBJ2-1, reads DAMVIQNPRYQVTQFGKPVTLSCSQTLNHNVMYWYQQKSSQAPKLLFHYYDKDFNNEADTPDNFQSRRPNTSFCFLDIRSPGLGDTAMYLCATSREAELYNEQFFGPGTRLTVL.

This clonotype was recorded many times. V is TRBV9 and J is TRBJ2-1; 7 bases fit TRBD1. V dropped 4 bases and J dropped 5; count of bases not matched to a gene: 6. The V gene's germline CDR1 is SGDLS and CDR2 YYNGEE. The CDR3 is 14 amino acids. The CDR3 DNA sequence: TGTGCCAGCAGCCTTGGGACAGAGGACAATGAGCAGTTCTTC. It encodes CASSLGTEDNEQFF.

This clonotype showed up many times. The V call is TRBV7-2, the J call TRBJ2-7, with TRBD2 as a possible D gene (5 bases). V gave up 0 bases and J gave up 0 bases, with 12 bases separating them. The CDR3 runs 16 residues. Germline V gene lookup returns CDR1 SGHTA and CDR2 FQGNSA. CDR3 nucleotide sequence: TGTGCCAGCAGCTTAGCGGGCGGAGACTACTCCTACGAGCAGTACTTC. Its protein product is CASSLAGGDYSYEQYF. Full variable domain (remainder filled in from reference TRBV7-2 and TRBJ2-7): GAGVSQSPSNKVTEKGKDVELRCDPISGHTALYWYRQSLGQGLEFLIYFQGNSAPDKSGLPSDRFSAERTGGSVSTLTIQRTQQEDSAVYLCASSLAGGDYSYEQYFGPGTRLTVT.

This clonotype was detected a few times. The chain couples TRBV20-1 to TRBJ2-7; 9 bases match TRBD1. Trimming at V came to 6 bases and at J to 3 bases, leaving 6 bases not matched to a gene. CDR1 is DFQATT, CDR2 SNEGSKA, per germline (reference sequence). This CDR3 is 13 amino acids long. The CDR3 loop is CSATRDRVYEQYF. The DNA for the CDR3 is TGCAGTGCGACCAGGGACAGGGTCTACGAGCAGTACTTC.

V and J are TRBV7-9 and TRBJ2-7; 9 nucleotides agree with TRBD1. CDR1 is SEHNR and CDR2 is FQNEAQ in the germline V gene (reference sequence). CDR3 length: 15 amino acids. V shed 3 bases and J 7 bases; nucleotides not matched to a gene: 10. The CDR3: CASSFGDRVPYEQYF. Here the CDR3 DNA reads TGTGCCAGCAGCTTTGGGGACAGGGTGCCTTATGAGCAGTACTTC.

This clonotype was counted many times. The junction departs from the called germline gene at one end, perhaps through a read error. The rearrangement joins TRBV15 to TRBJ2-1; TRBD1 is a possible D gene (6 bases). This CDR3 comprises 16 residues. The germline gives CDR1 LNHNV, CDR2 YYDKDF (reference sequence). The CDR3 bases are TGTGCTACCAGCAGAGACCACAGGGTATTCTACAATGAGCAGTTCTTC. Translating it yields CATSRDHRVFYNEQFF. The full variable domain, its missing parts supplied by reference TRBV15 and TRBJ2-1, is DAMVIQNPRYQVTQFGKPVTLSCSQTLNHNVMYWYQQKSSQAPKLLFHYYDKDFNNEADTPDNFQSRRPNTSFCFLDIRSPGLGDTAMYLCATSRDHRVFYNEQFFGPGTRLTVL.

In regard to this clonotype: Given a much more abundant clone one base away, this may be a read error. In nucleotides, the CDR3 is TGTGCCACCAGGCTGCGGGACCAGCCCCAGAATTTT. Protein product: CATRLRDQPQNF. The J gene is TRBJ1-5, the V gene TRBV24-1; D perhaps matches TRBD1 (5 bases). This CDR3 comprises 12 residues. Per germline, CDR1 KGHDR and CDR2 SFDVKD.

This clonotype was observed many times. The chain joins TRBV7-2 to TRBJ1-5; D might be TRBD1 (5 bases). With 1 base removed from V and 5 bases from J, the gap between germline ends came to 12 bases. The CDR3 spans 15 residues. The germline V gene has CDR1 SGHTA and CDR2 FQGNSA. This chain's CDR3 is CASSLGPGGYQPQHF. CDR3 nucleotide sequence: TGTGCCAGCAGCTTAGGTCCGGGGGGATATCAGCCCCAGCATTTT.

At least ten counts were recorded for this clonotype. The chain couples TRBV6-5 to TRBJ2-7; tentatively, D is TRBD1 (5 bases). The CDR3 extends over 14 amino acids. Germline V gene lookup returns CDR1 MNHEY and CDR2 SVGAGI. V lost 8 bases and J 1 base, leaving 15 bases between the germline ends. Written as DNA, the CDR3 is TGTGCCAGCGGCCAAGTGACAGAATCCTACGAGCAGTACTTC. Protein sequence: CASGQVTESYEQYF.

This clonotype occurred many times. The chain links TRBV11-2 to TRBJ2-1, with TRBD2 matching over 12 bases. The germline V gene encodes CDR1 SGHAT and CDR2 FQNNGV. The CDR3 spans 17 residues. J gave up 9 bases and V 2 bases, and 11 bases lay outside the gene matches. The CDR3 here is CASSLLAGGPRGGEQFF. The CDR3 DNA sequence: TGTGCCAGCAGCTTACTAGCGGGGGGGCCGCGGGGTGGTGAGCAGTTCTTC.

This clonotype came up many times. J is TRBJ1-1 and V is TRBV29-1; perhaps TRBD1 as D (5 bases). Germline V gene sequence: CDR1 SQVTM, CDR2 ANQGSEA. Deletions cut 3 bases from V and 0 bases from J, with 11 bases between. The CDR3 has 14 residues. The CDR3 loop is CSVDRVYMNTEAFF. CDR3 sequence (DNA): TGCAGCGTTGACAGGGTTTACATGAACACTGAAGCTTTCTTT.

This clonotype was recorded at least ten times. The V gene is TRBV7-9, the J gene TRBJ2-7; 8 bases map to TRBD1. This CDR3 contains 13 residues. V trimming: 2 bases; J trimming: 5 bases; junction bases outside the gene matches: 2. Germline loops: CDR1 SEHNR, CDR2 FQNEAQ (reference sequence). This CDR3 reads CASSLQGANEQYF. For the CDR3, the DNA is TGTGCCAGCAGCTTACAGGGGGCCAACGAGCAGTACTTC. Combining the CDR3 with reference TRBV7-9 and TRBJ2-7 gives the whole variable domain DTGVSQNPRHKITKRGQNVTFRCDPISEHNRLYWYRQTLGQGPEFLTYFQNEAQLEKSRLLSDRFSAERPKGSFSTLEIQRTEQGDSAMYLCASSLQGANEQYFGPGTRLTVT.

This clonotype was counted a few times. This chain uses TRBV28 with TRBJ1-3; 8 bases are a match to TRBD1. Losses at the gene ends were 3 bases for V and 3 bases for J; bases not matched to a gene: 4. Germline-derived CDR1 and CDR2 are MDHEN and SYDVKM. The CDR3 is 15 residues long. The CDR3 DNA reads TGTGCCAGCAGTTTCTTGACAGGGGATGGAAACACCATATATTTT. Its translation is CASSFLTGDGNTIYF.

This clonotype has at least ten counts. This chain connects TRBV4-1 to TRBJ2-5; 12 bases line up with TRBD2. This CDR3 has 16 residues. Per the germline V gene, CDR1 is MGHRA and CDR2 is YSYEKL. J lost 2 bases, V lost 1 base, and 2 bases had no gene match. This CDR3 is CASSQVGLAGQETQYF. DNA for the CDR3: TGCGCCAGCAGCCAAGTCGGACTAGCGGGGCAAGAGACCCAGTACTTC.

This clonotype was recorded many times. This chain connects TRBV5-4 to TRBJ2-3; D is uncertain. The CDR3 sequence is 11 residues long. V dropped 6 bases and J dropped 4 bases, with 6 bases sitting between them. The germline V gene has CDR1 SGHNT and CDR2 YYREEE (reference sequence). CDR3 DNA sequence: TGTGCCAGCACGGTTGCAGATACGCAGTATTTT. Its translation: CASTVADTQYF.

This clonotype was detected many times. CDR3 sequence reads: CAVTAGTWETQYF. Written as DNA, the CDR3 is TGTGCCGTCACGGCCGGGACCTGGGAGACCCAGTACTTC. This chain connects TRBV7-2 to TRBJ2-5; tentatively, D is TRBD1 or TRBD2 (5 bases each). The CDR3 totals 13 residues. The V and J ends lost 11 bases and 5 bases respectively, with 18 bases between them. CDR1 SGHTA and CDR2 FQGNSA come from the germline V gene.

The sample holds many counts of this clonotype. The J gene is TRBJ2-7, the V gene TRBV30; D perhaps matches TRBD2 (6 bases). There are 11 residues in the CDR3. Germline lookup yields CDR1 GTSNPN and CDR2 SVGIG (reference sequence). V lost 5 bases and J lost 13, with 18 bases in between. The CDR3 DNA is TGTGCCTGGGAGCGGGCGGCCGCGGTATACTTC. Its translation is CAWERAAAVYF.

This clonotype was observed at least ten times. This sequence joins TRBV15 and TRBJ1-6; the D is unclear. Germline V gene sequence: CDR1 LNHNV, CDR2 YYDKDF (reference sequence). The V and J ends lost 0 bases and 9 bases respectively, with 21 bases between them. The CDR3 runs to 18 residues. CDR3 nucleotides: TGTGCCACCAGCAGAGATTGGGGTATTCAGCCTTCGGGTTCACCCCTCCACTTT. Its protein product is CATSRDWGIQPSGSPLHF.

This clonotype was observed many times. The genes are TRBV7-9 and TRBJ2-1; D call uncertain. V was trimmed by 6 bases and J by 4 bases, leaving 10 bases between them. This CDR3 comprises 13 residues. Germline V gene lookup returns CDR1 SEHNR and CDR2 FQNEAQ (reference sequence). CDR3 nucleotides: TGTGCCAGCAGAGTCCCCGCTTACAATGAGCAGTTCTTC. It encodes CASRVPAYNEQFF.